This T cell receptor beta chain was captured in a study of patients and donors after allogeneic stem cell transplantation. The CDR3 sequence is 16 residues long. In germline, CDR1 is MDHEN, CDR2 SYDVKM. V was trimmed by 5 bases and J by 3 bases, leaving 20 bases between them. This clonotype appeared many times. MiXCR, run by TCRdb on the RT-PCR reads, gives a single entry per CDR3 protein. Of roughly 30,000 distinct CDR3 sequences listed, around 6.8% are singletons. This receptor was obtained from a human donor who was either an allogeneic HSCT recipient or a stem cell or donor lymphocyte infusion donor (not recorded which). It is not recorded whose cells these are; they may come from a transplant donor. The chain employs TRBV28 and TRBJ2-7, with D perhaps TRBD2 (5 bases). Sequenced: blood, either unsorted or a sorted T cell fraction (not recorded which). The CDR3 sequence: CASSVARTGFIYEQYF. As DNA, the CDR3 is TGTGCCAGCAGTGTAGCCCGGACGGGGTTTATCTACGAGCAGTACTTC.